The 27 T cell receptor beta chains given below trace back to one sample, sequenced in a study of T cells in Graves' hyperthyroidism and ophthalmopathy. It was RNA transcripts that yielded the amplified TCR beta CDR3 regions. The TCR CDR3 first-round RT-PCR relied on the HTBI primer set. MiXCR, run by TCRdb on the multiplex PCR reads, gives a single entry per CDR3 protein. The data show roughly 240,000 distinct CDR3 sequences, approximately 23% seen once. The sample comprised blood. Every receptor here comes from a woman aged 40 to 50 with Graves' ophthalmopathy.

At least ten counts were recorded for this clonotype. The chain employs TRBV10-2 and TRBJ2-7; the D is unclear. This CDR3 comprises 12 residues. Germline values: CDR1 WSHSY, CDR2 SAAADI. Trimming removed 2 bases at V and 2 bases at J, with 4 bases between. DNA for the CDR3: TGCGCCAGCAGTGAGGATACCTACGAGCAGTACTTC. Translated, it gives CASSEDTYEQYF.

The table lists this clonotype with many counts. The V and J genes are TRBV4-1 and TRBJ2-4, with D unresolved. This CDR3 is 13 amino acids long. CDR1 is MGHRA and CDR2 is YSYEKL in the germline V gene. The ends were cut back, 3 bases at V and 9 bases at J, with 12 bases in the middle. CDR3 sequence (DNA): TGCGCCAGCAGCCACCTGACGATGGGCATTCAGTACTTC. Protein sequence: CASSHLTMGIQYF.

J is TRBJ1-2 and V is TRBV6-2 or TRBV6-3; D unresolved. Germline CDR1 and CDR2: MNHEY and SVGEGT. CDR3 length: 12 residues. V dropped 11 bases and J dropped 7 bases, with 17 bases sitting between them. CDR3 protein: CAGKRAGFGYTF. The CDR3 bases are TGTGCCGGGAAGCGGGCCGGTTTTGGCTACACCTTC.

This clonotype has a handful of counts. The chain uses TRBV12-3 or TRBV12-4 and TRBJ2-7; 7 bases are shared with TRBD2. J gave up 3 bases and V 5 bases, and 7 bases lay outside the gene matches. The CDR3 totals 14 residues. The chain's CDR3 is CASSPGLADYEQYF. CDR3 bases: TGTGCCAGCAGTCCGGGGCTAGCGGACTACGAGCAGTACTTC.

This clonotype was counted ten times or more. The chain carries TRBV9 and TRBJ2-5, with 7 bases lining up with TRBD2. With V trimmed by 4 bases and J by 2 bases, 8 bases remained unmatched. This CDR3 region has 15 residues. Germline V gene lookup returns CDR1 SGDLS and CDR2 YYNGEE. The CDR3 spells CASSPDPGGQETQYF. The CDR3 DNA sequence: TGTGCCAGCAGCCCGGACCCCGGGGGGCAAGAGACCCAGTACTTC.

CDR3 DNA sequence: TGTGCCAGTAGTATCCGAGAACAGAACACAGATACGCAGTATTTT. Residues: CASSIREQNTDTQYF. This chain uses TRBV19 with TRBJ2-3; D gene unclear. V lost 3 bases, J lost 2 bases, and 12 bases lay in between. The CDR3 length is 15 residues. CDR1 is LNHDA and CDR2 is SQIVND in the germline V gene (reference sequence).

This clonotype occurred many times. The rearrangement links TRBV5-1 to TRBJ2-6, with no clear D. The CDR3 length is 15 residues. Trimming left V 2 bases short and J 0 bases short, with 6 bases between. CDR1 and CDR2 from the germline V gene are SGHRS and YFSETQ. The CDR3 spells CASSFLGSGANVLTF. CDR3 nucleotide sequence: TGCGCCAGCAGCTTCTTGGGCTCTGGGGCCAACGTCCTGACTTTC.

This clonotype came up many times. The chain joins TRBV5-5 to TRBJ1-2; D uncertain. The V gene's germline CDR1 is SGHKS and CDR2 YYEKEE (reference sequence). The CDR3 runs 14 residues. V gave up 1 base and J gave up 5 bases, with 12 bases separating them. This CDR3 reads CASSLWAESYGYTF. The DNA for the CDR3 is TGTGCCAGCAGCTTGTGGGCAGAGTCATATGGCTACACCTTC.

In this sample, this clonotype turned up many times. The J gene is TRBJ2-7, the V gene TRBV7-2; 7 positions agree with TRBD1. Germline CDR1 and CDR2: SGHTA and FQGNSA. Trimming removed 5 bases from V and 2 bases from J; junction bases left unmatched: 9. The CDR3 consists of 15 residues. DNA of the CDR3: TGTGCCAGCAGCCTTGGTTGGACAGGAGCCTACGAGCAGTACTTC. Protein product: CASSLGWTGAYEQYF. The full variable domain, completed using reference TRBV7-2 and TRBJ2-7, is GAGVSQSPSNKVTEKGKDVELRCDPISGHTALYWYRQSLGQGLEFLIYFQGNSAPDKSGLPSDRFSAERTGGSVSTLTIQRTQQEDSAVYLCASSLGWTGAYEQYFGPGTRLTVT.

This clonotype was picked up many times. The rearrangement joins TRBV4-2 to TRBJ2-7, with 7 bases matching TRBD1. CDR1 and CDR2 (germline): LGHNA, YNFKEQ. Trimming cost V 3 bases and J 5 bases; bases outside gene matches: 7. The CDR3 length is 14 residues. The CDR3 is CASSQGDRGNEQYF. In DNA form, the CDR3 reads TGTGCCAGCAGCCAGGGGGACAGAGGGAACGAGCAGTACTTC.

The chain joins TRBV2 to TRBJ2-7; D is perhaps TRBD2 (5 bases). Germline-derived CDR1 and CDR2 are SNHLY and FYNNEI. The CDR3 has 13 amino acids. V lost 1 base, J lost 11 bases, and 15 bases lay in between. In DNA form, the CDR3 reads TGTGCCAGCAGTGAAGGAGCGGAAGTGAAGGAGTACTTC. Protein: CASSEGAEVKEYF.

This clonotype was detected ten times or more. The chain uses TRBV5-6 and TRBJ2-7; D might be TRBD1 or TRBD2, each matching 5 bases. Trimming pared 5 bases from V and 1 base from J, leaving 19 bases between. The CDR3 covers 16 residues. Germline CDR1 is SGHDT and CDR2 is YYEEEE. The CDR3 protein is CASSGLGLAESYEQYF. Written as DNA, the CDR3 is TGTGCCAGCAGTGGCCTGGGGCTAGCCGAGTCCTACGAGCAGTACTTC.

This clonotype was seen at least ten times. V and J are TRBV28 and TRBJ2-2, with D unresolved. Deletions cut 5 bases from V and 4 bases from J, with 5 bases between. This CDR3 region has 12 residues. Germline V CDR1 and CDR2: MDHEN, SYDVKM. The chain's CDR3 is CASSPRTGELFF. The CDR3 nucleotides are TGTGCCAGCAGTCCCCGCACCGGGGAGCTGTTTTTT.

CDR3 protein: CAIRRQGPGMNTEAFF. The CDR3 coding sequence is TGTGCCATCAGGAGACAGGGTCCCGGGATGAACACTGAAGCTTTCTTT. V gene TRBV10-3 combines with J gene TRBJ1-1; 7 bases are shared with TRBD1. V trimming: 6 bases; J trimming: 0 bases; junction bases outside the gene matches: 10. CDR1 ENHRY and CDR2 SYGVKD come from the germline V gene. This CDR3 comprises 16 residues.

This clonotype was counted many times. This chain connects TRBV27 to TRBJ1-1; unclear D gene. V was pared by 2 bases and J by 7 bases, with 14 bases between. The CDR3 length is 14 residues. In germline, CDR1 is MNHEY, CDR2 SMNVEV (reference sequence). The CDR3 region is CASSLMVNLGEAFF. Here the CDR3 DNA reads TGTGCCAGCAGTTTAATGGTAAATCTTGGTGAAGCTTTCTTT.

This clonotype was seen ten or more times. This CDR3 reads CASSRLLDASYGYTF. The DNA for the CDR3 is TGTGCCAGCAGCCGGCTATTGGACGCCTCCTATGGCTACACCTTC. V and J are TRBV3-1 and TRBJ1-2; D ambiguous. The germline CDR1 and CDR2 sequences are LGHDT and YNNKEL (reference sequence). Between the trimmed V and J ends, which lost 4 bases and 4 bases, there was a span of 16 bases. The CDR3 runs 15 residues.

This clonotype was seen many times. The chain combines TRBV6-1 with TRBJ2-7; D is unresolved. The V gene lost 7 bases and the J gene lost 4 bases, with 8 bases spanning the gap. The CDR3 has 11 amino acids. Per the germline V gene, CDR1 is MNHNS and CDR2 is SASEGT. The CDR3 region is CASMNLYEQYF. The CDR3 DNA is TGTGCCAGCATGAACCTATACGAGCAGTACTTC.

This clonotype appeared many times. The rearrangement joins TRBV3-1 to TRBJ1-5; D may be TRBD1 (6 bases). V was cut by 6 bases and J by 2 bases, with 8 bases left in between. The germline CDR1 and CDR2 sequences are LGHDT and YNNKEL (reference sequence). There are 13 residues in the CDR3. CDR3 bases: TGTGCCAGCAGTCCAGGGGGCAATCAGCCCCAGCATTTT. Its translation: CASSPGGNQPQHF.

This clonotype has at least ten counts. The rearrangement joins TRBV20-1 to TRBJ1-6; unclear D gene. This CDR3 is built from 16 residues. Germline V gene data show CDR1 as DFQATT and CDR2 as SNEGSKA (reference sequence). Trimming removed 0 bases at V and 7 bases at J, with 16 bases between. DNA of the CDR3: TGCAGTGCTAGAGATCACGGGGAATCGGGAAATTCACCCCTCCACTTT. Amino acid sequence: CSARDHGESGNSPLHF.

This clonotype showed up many times. The genes are TRBV3-1 and TRBJ2-5; no reliable D call. The germline gives CDR1 LGHDT, CDR2 YNNKEL (reference sequence). V was shortened by 2 bases and J by 4 bases, with 11 bases between the two germline ends. The CDR3 is 14 amino acids. Here the CDR3 reads CASSQSEVGETQYF. DNA of the CDR3: TGTGCCAGCAGCCAATCCGAGGTCGGAGAGACCCAGTACTTC.

This clonotype was picked up many times. The chain employs TRBV12-3 or TRBV12-4 and TRBJ2-7; no clear D. V lost 2 bases, J lost 3 bases, and 11 bases lay in between. This CDR3 is 14 amino acids long. This CDR3 reads CASSLYPKVYEQYF. Here the CDR3 DNA reads TGTGCCAGCAGTTTATATCCAAAGGTCTACGAGCAGTACTTC.

The table lists this clonotype with many counts. The chain couples TRBV12-3 or TRBV12-4 to TRBJ1-1; D uncertain. Trimming left V 3 bases short and J 4 bases short, with 9 bases between. The CDR3 spans 13 residues. The CDR3 DNA reads as TGTGCCAGCAGTTTGAGGGATGTCACTGAAGCTTTCTTT. Encoded protein: CASSLRDVTEAFF.

This clonotype has a count of ten or more. The chain uses TRBV6-1 and TRBJ1-2; 7 bases match TRBD1. The CDR3 length is 15 residues. The V and J ends lost 1 base and 4 bases, in that order; junction bases with no gene match: 6. The germline V gene has CDR1 MNHNS and CDR2 SASEGT. The CDR3 protein is CASSEVLGQTYGYTF. CDR3 in DNA: TGTGCCAGCAGTGAAGTCCTGGGACAGACCTATGGCTACACCTTC.

This clonotype was seen repeatedly, ten times or more. The chain carries TRBV6-5 and TRBJ1-6; D gene unclear. Germline CDR1 and CDR2: MNHEY and SVGAGI. V lost 2 bases, J lost 9 bases, and 17 bases lay in between. The CDR3 covers 16 residues. The CDR3, as DNA: TGTGCCAGCAGTTACAGCTTCTTGGGTGGGAGTTCACCCCTCCACTTT. It specifies CASSYSFLGGSSPLHF.

This clonotype was observed many times. The chain joins TRBV18 to TRBJ2-4; possibly TRBD1 or TRBD2 for D (5 bases each). CDR3 size: 14 residues. Trimming stripped 1 base from V and 5 bases from J, with 9 bases between. The V gene's germline CDR1 is KGHSH and CDR2 LQKENI. The CDR3 loop is CASSPQGTENIQYF. The CDR3 nucleotides read TGTGCCAGCTCACCACAGGGGACGGAAAACATTCAGTACTTC.

This clonotype showed up many times. The V and J genes are TRBV6-1 and TRBJ2-7, with TRBD1 as a possible D gene (6 bases). CDR3 length: 13 amino acids. Trimming took off 6 bases at V and 0 bases at J, with 9 bases between the two ends. From germline, CDR1 is MNHNS and CDR2 SASEGT. Written as DNA, the CDR3 is TGTGCCAGCAGCACAGGGCCCTCCTACGAGCAGTACTTC. Encoded protein: CASSTGPSYEQYF.

This clonotype appeared a single time. This chain joins TRBV20-1 and TRBJ2-7, with TRBD2 as a possible D gene (5 bases). This CDR3 has 15 residues. Deletions cut 0 bases from V and 0 bases from J, with 12 bases between. The germline V gene encodes CDR1 DFQATT and CDR2 SNEGSKA (reference sequence). The CDR3 loop reads CSARDTSKASYEQYF. The CDR3, as DNA: TGCAGTGCTAGAGACACTAGTAAGGCCTCCTACGAGCAGTACTTC.